This TCR beta chain was obtained from a study of blood T cell repertoires in COVID-19. Study details: Whether acute or convalescent, the COVID-19 samples came from the United States, Italy and Spain. Sample material is recorded as cDNA or gDNA derived from T cells, B-cell-depleted T cells, or PBMCs.

Assay used: immunoSEQ multiplex PCR; TCRdb lists only in-frame clones, some missing. The sample records around 32,000 clones, around 86% being singletons. The CDR3 extends over 14 amino acids. Germline V gene lookup returns CDR1 MNHNY and CDR2 SVGAGI (reference sequence). The germline V and J ends were trimmed by 2 bases and 8 bases, with 13 bases remaining between them. The clonotype comes from an elderly woman with active or convalescent COVID-19. The sample comprised peripheral blood. The V gene is TRBV6-6, the J gene TRBJ1-3, with D perhaps TRBD1 (5 bases). CDR3: CASSYDQGRDTIYF. The CDR3 bases are TGTGCCAGCAGTTACGACCAGGGTCGGGACACCATATATTTT.